This TCR beta chain was obtained from a study of blood T cell repertoires in COVID-19. In the study overall: PBMCs, B-cell-depleted T cells, or T cells provided the cDNA or gDNA that made up the material.

Assay used: immunoSEQ multiplex PCR; TCRdb lists only in-frame clones, some missing. The data show approximately 270,000 clones, about 89% seen once. This clone was picked up a small number of times. The CDR3 runs to 16 residues. Unmatched junction bases numbered 10, after V lost 5 bases and J lost 7 bases. The V gene's germline CDR1 is LNHNV and CDR2 YYDKDF (reference sequence). Sequencing used peripheral blood. The chain uses TRBV15 and TRBJ1-4, with 10 bases fitting TRBD1. The TCR originated in a man aged 30-40 years with acute or convalescent COVID-19. The CDR3 region is CATSEAPTGGVEKLFF. CDR3 nucleotide sequence: TGTGCCACCAGCGAAGCACCGACAGGGGGCGTTGAAAAACTGTTTTTT.